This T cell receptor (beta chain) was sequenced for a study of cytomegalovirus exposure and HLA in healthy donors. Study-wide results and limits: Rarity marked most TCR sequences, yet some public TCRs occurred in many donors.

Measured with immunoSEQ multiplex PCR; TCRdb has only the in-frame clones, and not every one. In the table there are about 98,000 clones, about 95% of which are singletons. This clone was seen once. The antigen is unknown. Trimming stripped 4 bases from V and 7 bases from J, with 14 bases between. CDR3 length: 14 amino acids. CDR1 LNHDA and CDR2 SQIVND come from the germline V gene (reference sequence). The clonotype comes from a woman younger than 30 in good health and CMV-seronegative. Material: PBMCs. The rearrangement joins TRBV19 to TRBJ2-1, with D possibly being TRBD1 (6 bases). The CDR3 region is CASSKGVGVNEQFF. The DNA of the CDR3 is TGTGCCAGTAGTAAGGGGGTAGGGGTAAATGAGCAGTTCTTC.